The source of this TCR beta chain is a study of blood T cell repertoires in COVID-19. At the level of the study: The United States, Italy and Spain provided the acute and convalescent COVID-19 samples. From T cells, B-cell-depleted T cells, or PBMCs came the material, which was cDNA or gDNA.

Authors' methods: Reference gene primers were amplified, and this amplification served to estimate nucleated cell counts. Profiled with immunoSEQ multiplex PCR; TCRdb holds only in-frame clones, not every one. The DNA gave D and trimming, while V, J and clone size come from that table. In the table there are tens of thousands of clones, approximately 79% of which are singletons. CDR1 and CDR2 from the germline V gene are SGHVS and FQNEAQ. Trimming pared 5 bases from V and 6 bases from J, leaving 16 bases between. CDR3 length equals 15 residues. This receptor was identified in a human donor in a cohort sampled during active COVID-19. The sample comprised peripheral blood. The V gene is TRBV7-8, the J gene TRBJ2-2; D perhaps matches TRBD2 (6 bases). The CDR3 spells CASSATGSSSGELFF. The CDR3 DNA is TGTGCCAGCAGCGCAACCGGGAGTAGCTCCGGGGAGCTGTTTTTT.